Below are 22 T cell receptor beta chains sequenced from a single sample in a study of T cell therapy after organ transplantation. Noted time point: 20-29 weeks after completion of therapy. No antigen is known for these receptors. Sequencing used immunoSEQ multiplex PCR; TCRdb keeps in-frame clones, though not all of them. The data hold fewer than 2,000 clones, with roughly 91% observed a single time. Material: CD8+ T cells from blood, obtained after autologous CMV-specific T cell therapy. These receptors were collected from a human patient who had received a solid organ transplant and had CMV disease. Some T cells may originate from the graft donor.

This clone was detected only once. The J gene is TRBJ2-7, the V gene TRBV28; 7 nucleotides match TRBD1. Looked up from germline, CDR1 is MDHEN and CDR2 is SYDVKM. The J segment lost 4 bases and the V segment lost 3 bases, leaving 12 bases of the junction unmatched. This CDR3 is 16 amino acids long. CDR3 residues: CASSFSTGADLYEQYF. In nucleotides, the CDR3 is TGTGCCAGCAGTTTCTCCACAGGGGCGGACTTATACGAGCAGTACTTC.

The gene calls are TRBV5-1 and TRBJ1-1, with TRBD1 matching over 11 bases. Germline CDR1 reads SGHRS; CDR2 reads YFSETQ. This CDR3 region has 14 residues. V shed 3 bases, J shed 4 bases, and the junction held 2 bases outside the gene matches. CDR3 sequence reads: CASSWTGGVTEAFF. CDR3 sequence (DNA): TGCGCCAGCAGCTGGACAGGGGGCGTCACTGAAGCTTTCTTT.

The chain links TRBV4-3 to TRBJ2-3; TRBD2 matches at 12 bases. The trim removed 6 bases at V and 3 bases at J, leaving 4 bases unmatched. Germline CDR1 reads LGHNA; CDR2 reads YSLEER. The CDR3 runs 15 residues. The CDR3 loop reads CASSLGLAGTDTQYF. For the CDR3, the DNA is TGCGCCAGCAGTCTCGGACTAGCGGGAACAGATACGCAGTATTTT.

The rearrangement uses TRBV28 and TRBJ2-7, with 10 bases aligning to TRBD2. Germline V gives CDR1 MDHEN, CDR2 SYDVKM. The V segment lost 5 bases and the J segment 4 bases; nucleotides outside the gene matches: 8. This CDR3 has 15 amino acids. CDR3 nucleotide sequence: TGTGCCAGCAGTGCTAGACTAGCGGGTTCATACGAGCAGTACTTC. Its protein product is CASSARLAGSYEQYF.

The gene calls are TRBV5-6 and TRBJ2-5, with 7 nucleotides matching TRBD1. CDR1 is SGHDT, CDR2 YYEEEE, per germline. Trimming took 7 bases from V and 1 from J; bases not matched to a gene: 10. This CDR3 comprises 15 residues. The DNA for the CDR3 is TGTGCCAGCCGCATAGGGGGCGCCCCCCAAGAGACCCAGTACTTC. Translation: CASRIGGAPQETQYF.

CDR3 nucleotide sequence: TGCGCCAGCAGCCAAGAATTGAGGGCAAGGTTGAACACTGAAGCTTTCTTT. Protein product: CASSQELRARLNTEAFF. V gene TRBV4-1 combines with J gene TRBJ1-1; D is ambiguous. V lost 0 bases to trimming and J lost 0 bases, with 14 bases between them. CDR1 is MGHRA and CDR2 is YSYEKL in the germline V gene. There are 17 residues in the CDR3.

The rearrangement uses TRBV6-5 and TRBJ2-1; D is uncertain. The length of the CDR3 is 15 residues. Germline CDR1 and CDR2: MNHEY and SVGAGI. The V end lost 2 bases, the J end lost 0 bases, and 8 bases lay between the germline ends. In nucleotides, the CDR3 is TGTGCCAGCAGTTACAAGCTCAGCTCCTACAATGAGCAGTTCTTC. Protein sequence: CASSYKLSSYNEQFF.

The chain couples TRBV9 to TRBJ2-7, with 14 nucleotides matching TRBD2. Per the germline V gene, CDR1 is SGDLS and CDR2 is YYNGEE. Trimming removed 4 bases from V and 5 bases from J; junction bases left unmatched: 2. CDR3 length: 14 residues. Written as DNA, the CDR3 is TGTGCCAGCAGCCCGACTAGCGGGAGGGACGAGCAGTACTTC. As protein: CASSPTSGRDEQYF.

This clone was recorded a few times. CDR3: CASSQEAEAEQFF. The CDR3 DNA is TGCGCCAGCAGCCAAGAGGCGGAGGCTGAGCAGTTCTTC. The chain couples TRBV4-3 to TRBJ2-1; D might be TRBD2 (5 bases). This CDR3 is built from 13 residues. Deletions cut 0 bases from V and 9 bases from J, with 9 bases between. Germline CDR1 and CDR2: LGHNA and YSLEER.

The CDR3 reads CASSSPLDRALGEGEQYF. CDR3 nucleotide sequence: TGTGCCAGCAGCTCCCCACTGGACAGGGCTCTAGGAGAGGGGGAGCAGTACTTC. The chain has TRBV5-5 and TRBJ2-7; 8 bases match TRBD1. The ends lost 3 bases at V and 7 bases at J; junction bases unmatched: 21. Germline V lookup: CDR1 SGHKS, CDR2 YYEKEE (reference sequence). There are 18 residues in the CDR3.

V and J are TRBV27 and TRBJ1-2; maybe TRBD1 (5 bases). With 7 bases removed from V and 4 bases from J, the gap between germline ends came to 16 bases. This CDR3 has 14 residues. The germline V gene encodes CDR1 MNHEY and CDR2 SMNVEV (reference sequence). The CDR3 DNA reads TGTGCCAGCAAACTTGGGGGGGGATTCTATGGCTACACCTTC. Residues: CASKLGGGFYGYTF.

The genes are TRBV5-8 and TRBJ2-7, with D unclear. V lost 1 base and J 2 bases, leaving 7 bases between the germline ends. Germline loops: CDR1 SGHTS, CDR2 YDEGEE. The CDR3 has 13 residues. CDR3 loop: CASSLTVPYEQYF. For the CDR3, the DNA is TGTGCCAGCAGCTTGACTGTGCCCTACGAGCAGTACTTC.

The CDR3 region has the DNA TGTGCCAGCAGCCTAATAGTCTCACAAGGAGATACGCAGTATTTT. It is translated as CASSLIVSQGDTQYF. The rearrangement links TRBV7-8 to TRBJ2-3, with D uncertain. This CDR3 region has 15 residues. Trimming removed 5 bases at V and 5 bases at J, with 17 bases between. In germline, CDR1 is SGHVS, CDR2 FQNEAQ.

The V and J genes are TRBV27 and TRBJ1-1, with D possibly being TRBD1 (5 bases). The CDR3 totals 13 residues. Germline CDR1 is MNHEY and CDR2 is SMNVEV (reference sequence). The V and J ends lost 0 bases and 6 bases respectively, with 8 bases between them. CDR3 residues: CASSLSRGAEAFF. The DNA of the CDR3 is TGTGCCAGCAGTTTATCGAGAGGGGCTGAAGCTTTCTTT.

In the case of this clone: One end of the junction does not line up with germline, which may come from a read error. V is TRBV6-1 and J is TRBJ2-1; D possibly matches TRBD1 or TRBD2 (6 bases each). The germline V gene encodes CDR1 MNHNS and CDR2 SASEGT. The CDR3 is made up of 16 amino acids. In DNA, the CDR3 is TGTGCCAGCAGAGAAGGGGGGACAAGACCGTACAATGAGCAGTTCTTC. Translated, it gives CASREGGTRPYNEQFF.

This chain uses TRBV9 with TRBJ2-7; 7 bases agree with TRBD1. After removal of 0 bases from V and 3 bases from J, the junction contained 3 bases not matched to a gene. The CDR3 sequence is 14 residues long. CDR1 is SGDLS and CDR2 is YYNGEE in the germline V gene. CDR3 nucleotide sequence: TGTGCCAGCAGCGTAGAAAGGACAGGCTACGAGCAGTACTTC. As protein: CASSVERTGYEQYF. Filled out from reference TRBV9 and TRBJ2-7, the complete variable domain reads DSGVTQTPKHLITATGQRVTLRCSPRSGDLSVYWYQQSLDQGLQFLIQYYNGEERAKGNILERFSAQQFPDLHSELNLSSLELGDSALYFCASSVERTGYEQYFGPGTRLTVT.

The chain combines TRBV27 with TRBJ1-1; D ambiguous. The germline gives CDR1 MNHEY, CDR2 SMNVEV (reference sequence). This CDR3 comprises 13 residues. Trimming stripped 3 bases from V and 0 bases from J, with 5 bases between. The CDR3 spells CASSFRVNTEAFF. The CDR3 bases are TGTGCCAGCAGTTTTCGGGTGAACACTGAAGCTTTCTTT.

The chain employs TRBV11-2 and TRBJ1-4; D call uncertain. There are 15 residues in the CDR3. V was pared by 5 bases and J by 8 bases, with 18 bases between. CDR1 and CDR2 from the germline V gene are SGHAT and FQNNGV. CDR3 residues: CASSPGSANWEKLFF. The CDR3 DNA follows: TGTGCCAGCAGCCCGGGGTCTGCTAATTGGGAAAAACTGTTTTTT. Full variable domain (outside the CDR3, taken from reference TRBV11-2 and TRBJ1-4): EAGVAQSPRYKIIEKRQSVAFWCNPISGHATLYWYQQILGQGPKLLIQFQNNGVVDDSQLPKDRFSAERLKGVDSTLKIQPAKLEDSAVYLCASSPGSANWEKLFFGSGTQLSVL.

The V gene is TRBV7-9, the J gene TRBJ1-3; D possibly corresponds to TRBD1 (6 bases). Looked up from germline, CDR1 is SEHNR and CDR2 is FQNEAQ (reference sequence). CDR3 length: 11 amino acids. The V end was cut by 5 bases, the J end by 14 bases, with 13 bases between. The CDR3, as DNA: TGTGCCAGCAGCCGACAGGTCGACTTATATTTT. Amino acid sequence: CASSRQVDLYF.

The CDR3 sequence: CASSLALAGGTDTQYF. The CDR3 DNA reads TGCGCCAGCAGCTTGGCCCTAGCGGGGGGCACAGATACGCAGTATTTT. V and J are TRBV5-1 and TRBJ2-3, with 10 bases that match TRBD2. V was pared by 0 bases and J by 1 base, with 2 bases of the junction left unmatched. The germline V gene encodes CDR1 SGHRS and CDR2 YFSETQ. The CDR3 covers 16 residues.

The chain combines TRBV25-1 with TRBJ1-2, with D perhaps TRBD1 (5 bases). This CDR3 is 17 amino acids long. Germline CDR1 and CDR2: MGHDK and SYGVNS. Deletions cut 1 base from V and 8 bases from J, with 23 bases between. The CDR3 reads CASSESSGTPLMRGYTF. The CDR3 DNA follows: TGTGCCAGCAGTGAATCCTCCGGGACTCCCCTAATGAGAGGCTACACCTTC.

The rearrangement uses TRBV27 and TRBJ2-2; TRBD1 is a possible D gene (5 bases). Looked up from germline, CDR1 is MNHEY and CDR2 is SMNVEV (reference sequence). V lost 11 bases and J lost 3, with 10 bases in between. The CDR3 extends over 12 amino acids. This CDR3 is CASLGDTGELFF. Written as DNA, the CDR3 is TGTGCCTCTTTAGGGGACACCGGGGAGCTGTTTTTT.